This entry describes one T cell receptor (beta chain). TCRdb re-analysed the 5' RACE reads in MiXCR, keeping a single row per CDR3 protein. Found here are about 470,000 distinct CDR3 sequences, less than 25% of them singletons; the top ten hold 2.9%. The data belong to a study of identical twins. The length of the CDR3 is 14 residues. Trimming took 2 bases from V and 2 from J, leaving 9 bases between them. CDR1 is MNHEY and CDR2 is SVGAGI in the germline V gene. A further study also used this sample, focusing on T cells expressing NK-cell markers. According to that study: CD3+CD56+NKG2C+, CD3+CD56+NKG2C- and CD3+CD56-NKG2C+ T cells, once sorted, supplied the TCR beta repertoires. One of the eight sequenced donors was seronegative, whereas the other seven were HCMV-seropositive. HCMV specificity of the expanded NKG2C+ T cell clones stayed unclear.

The V and J genes are TRBV6-5 and TRBJ2-5; D assignment may be TRBD1 or TRBD2 (7 bases each). Sequenced input: CD4+ T cells sorted from blood. The TCR originated in a woman younger than 35 in good health. This chain's CDR3 is CASSYQGGQETQYF. In DNA form, the CDR3 reads TGTGCCAGCAGTTACCAGGGGGGGCAAGAGACCCAGTACTTC.